Listed below are T cell receptor beta chains from one sample, sequenced in a study of blood T cell repertoires in COVID-19. Assay used: immunoSEQ multiplex PCR; TCRdb lists only in-frame clones, some missing. The sample holds fewer than 350,000 clones, around nine tenths seen once. Sequenced sample: PBMCs or T cells enriched from blood (not recorded which). The receptors come from a woman in her 30s who had been exposed to COVID-19. Each CDR3 is given with its conserved first and last residue. Each record gives: clone size, D gene, V gene, J gene, CDR3 DNA, CDR3 protein. The D gene is left open where the match is weak. Some rows mark clone size as missing; the rest say once, few, many or name a class of expanded clone.

NA	TRBD2	TRBV7-8	TRBJ2-7	TGTGCCAGCAGCTTAACTAAAATACGAGCGGGAGGGCCGAGACCACTCTACGAGCAGTACTTC	CASSLTKIRAGGPRPLYEQYF
few	NA	TRBV25-1	TRBJ2-5	TGTGCCAGCAGCAGGGGATTTTTAGAGACCCAGTACTTC	CASSRGFLETQYF
NA	TRBD1	TRBV28	TRBJ2-1	TGTGCCAGCAGTTTACCTGCGGACAGGGGCAATGAGCAGTTCTTC	CASSLPADRGNEQFF
NA	NA	TRBV23-1	TRBJ2-2	TGCGCCAGCAGTCGAGCGGACCCGAACACCGGGGAGCTGTTTTTT	CASSRADPNTGELFF
few	TRBD1	TRBV6-2/TRBV6-3	TRBJ2-3	TGTGCCAGCAGTTACCCCCCGGACAGGGCTCTAATGGAGGGGGATACGCAGTATTTT	CASSYPPDRALMEGDTQYF
NA	NA	TRBV5-1	TRBJ2-7	TGCGCCAGCAGCTTGGTCCAGGGAAGCTACGAGCAGTACTTC	CASSLVQGSYEQYF
NA	NA	TRBV27	TRBJ2-3	TGTGCCAGCAGTTGGGGGGCAGATACGCAGTATTTT	CASSWGADTQYF
NA	TRBD1	TRBV28	TRBJ2-7	TGTGCCAGCAGTTTTGGGGGTGTGGGACAGGGGGAGACCACTACCAAGCAGTACTTC	CASSFGGVGQGETTTKQYF
NA	TRBD2	TRBV28	TRBJ2-7	TGTGCCAGCAGACGACTAGCGGTTAGGGACGAGCAGTACTTC	CASRRLAVRDEQYF
NA	TRBD1	TRBV19	TRBJ1-3	TGTGCCAGTAGTATAGCGGGGACAGCGTCTGGAAACACCATATATTTT	CASSIAGTASGNTIYF
NA	NA	TRBV19	TRBJ1-1	TGTGCCAGTACGAGTTCCACCCTTCGCGGGACTGAAGCTTTCTTT	CASTSSTLRGTEAFF
NA	TRBD1	TRBV9	TRBJ1-5	TGTGCCAGCAGCCCAGGACAGGGCACGAATCAGCCCCAGCATTTT	CASSPGQGTNQPQHF
NA	NA	TRBV28	TRBJ1-1	TGTGCCAGCAGTCCCCCCCAGGGGTGGGGCACTGAAGCTTTCTTT	CASSPPQGWGTEAFF
NA	NA	TRBV5-1	TRBJ2-1	TGCGCCAGCAGCCCAACAGACCCCTCCTACAATGAGCAGTTCTTC	CASSPTDPSYNEQFF
NA	TRBD2	TRBV27	TRBJ2-7	TGTGCCAGCAGTTCTCTCGCGGGAGTCCGGCGTGAGCAGTACTTC	CASSSLAGVRREQYF
NA	NA	TRBV2	TRBJ1-5	TGTGCCAGCAGTGAACATGCGGATCAGCCCCAGCATTTT	CASSEHADQPQHF
few	TRBD2	TRBV5-1	TRBJ2-2	TGCGCCAGCAGCTTGGGACTAGCGGGAGTCGGCACCGGGGAGCTGTTTTTT	CASSLGLAGVGTGELFF
NA	NA	TRBV29-1	TRBJ1-1	TGCAGCGTTGAGACAGGGAACACTGAAGCTTTCTTT	CSVETGNTEAFF
NA	NA	TRBV27	TRBJ2-1	TGTGCCAGCAGTTTATTGCGCGGGCGTACGTCTGAGCAGTTCTTC	CASSLLRGRTSEQFF
NA	TRBD2	TRBV25-1	TRBJ2-7	TGTGCCAGCAGTGAATCGGTAGCGGGAGACCTCTACGAGCAGTACTTC	CASSESVAGDLYEQYF
NA	TRBD2	TRBV29-1	TRBJ2-1	TGCAGCGTTGGGCTAGCGGGAGGGCGGGAGCAGTTCTTC	CSVGLAGGREQFF
NA	TRBD1	TRBV7-8	TRBJ2-5	TGTGCCAGCAGCTTAGCGGAGGACAGGGAACACCAAGAGACCCAGTACTTC	CASSLAEDREHQETQYF
few	NA	TRBV12-3/TRBV12-4	TRBJ1-2	TGTGCCAGCAGCCCTTGGCCTGGCTACACCTTC	CASSPWPGYTF
NA	NA	TRBV5-4	TRBJ1-2	TGTGCCAGCAGCTTCGGGTCAGGGGCCAACTATGGCTACACCTTC	CASSFGSGANYGYTF
NA	NA	TRBV2	TRBJ2-5	TGTGCCAGCAGCCGACTAGTTACACAAGAGACCCAGTACTTC	CASSRLVTQETQYF
NA	TRBD2	TRBV5-4	TRBJ2-7	TGTGCCAGCAGCTTGGGTAGCGGGAGGGCTTACGAGCAGTACTTC	CASSLGSGRAYEQYF
NA	NA	TRBV27	TRBJ1-2	TGTGCCAGCAGTATTTCCCGGGACACGGCTAACTATGGCTACACCTTC	CASSISRDTANYGYTF
NA	TRBD1	TRBV29-1	TRBJ1-4	TGCAGCGTTGAAGAGAGACAGGGGGTAGGGGAAAAACTGTTTTTT	CSVEERQGVGEKLFF
NA	NA	TRBV5-1	TRBJ1-2	TGCGCCAGCAGCCCCCGACAGGAGCCTAACTATGGCTACACCTTC	CASSPRQEPNYGYTF
NA	TRBD1	TRBV30	TRBJ2-3	TGTGCCACCGGAACAGGGGGCACAGATACGCAGTATTTT	CATGTGGTDTQYF
few	NA	TRBV5-6	TRBJ2-5	TGTGCCAGCAGCTCTAAAGAGACCCAGTACTTC	CASSSKETQYF
NA	NA	TRBV2	TRBJ1-2	TGTGCCAGCAGTGAACCCCTGGGGAGGGTTCGTGACTATGGCTACACCTTC	CASSEPLGRVRDYGYTF